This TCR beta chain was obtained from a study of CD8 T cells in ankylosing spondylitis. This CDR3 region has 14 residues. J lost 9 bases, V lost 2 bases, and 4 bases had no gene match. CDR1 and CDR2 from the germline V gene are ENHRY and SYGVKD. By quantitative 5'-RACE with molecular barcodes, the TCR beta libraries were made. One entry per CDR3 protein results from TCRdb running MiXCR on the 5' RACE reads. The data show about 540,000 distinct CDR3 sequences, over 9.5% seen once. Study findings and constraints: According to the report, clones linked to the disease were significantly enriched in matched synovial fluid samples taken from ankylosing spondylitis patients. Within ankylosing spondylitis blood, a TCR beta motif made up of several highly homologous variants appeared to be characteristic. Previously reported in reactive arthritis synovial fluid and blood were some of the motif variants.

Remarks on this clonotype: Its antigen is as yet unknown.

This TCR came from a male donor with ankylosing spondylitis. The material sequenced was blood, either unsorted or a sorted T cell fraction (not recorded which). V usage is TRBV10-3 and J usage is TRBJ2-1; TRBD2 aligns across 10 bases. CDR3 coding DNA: TGTGCCATCAGTGAGCCTAGCGGGAGCTCTGAGCAGTTCTTC. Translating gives CAISEPSGSSEQFF.